The 23 T cell receptor beta chains below all came from one sample that was sequenced in a study of blood T cell repertoires in COVID-19. This table comes from immunoSEQ multiplex PCR, and its TCRdb copy is limited to in-frame clones, with some not included. The sample includes 200,000 to 250,000 clones, more than 85% seen only once; the top ten take more than 2.5%. Sequencing used peripheral blood. Receptors were obtained from a man aged 55 to 70 with acute or convalescent COVID-19.

CDR3 loop: CSVEDLQGANYGYTF. CDR3 nucleotides: TGCAGCGTTGAAGATCTGCAGGGGGCTAACTATGGCTACACCTTC. The J gene is TRBJ1-2, the V gene TRBV29-1; TRBD1 matches at 7 bases. Trimming removed 0 bases from V and 0 bases from J; junction bases left unmatched: 4. CDR1 and CDR2 from the germline V gene are SQVTM and ANQGSEA. The CDR3 has 15 amino acids.

The chain has TRBV29-1 and TRBJ2-1, with 12 bases aligning to TRBD1. The CDR3 loop spans 14 amino acids. Trimming at V came to 3 bases and at J to 6 bases, leaving 3 bases not matched to a gene. The germline V gene has CDR1 SQVTM and CDR2 ANQGSEA. CDR3 in DNA: TGCAGCGTTGAGGGACAGGGGGCCCCCAATGAGCAGTTCTTC. Translation gives CSVEGQGAPNEQFF.

V gene TRBV5-1 combines with J gene TRBJ2-7; 9 bases line up with TRBD2. The germline CDR1 and CDR2 sequences are SGHRS and YFSETQ. After removal of 6 bases from V and 0 bases from J, the junction contained 7 bases not matched to a gene. The CDR3 runs 15 residues. The CDR3: CASKIAGDISYEQYF. The CDR3 nucleotides read TGCGCCAGCAAAATAGCGGGGGATATCTCCTACGAGCAGTACTTC.

The genes are TRBV27 and TRBJ2-3, with 7 bases matching TRBD2. With V trimmed by 2 bases and J by 2 bases, 7 bases remained unmatched. This CDR3 has 16 amino acids. Germline assignment: CDR1 MNHEY and CDR2 SMNVEV (reference sequence). The CDR3 DNA is TGTGCCAGCAGTTTAATGGGTCGGGGGGACACAGATACGCAGTATTTT. Residues: CASSLMGRGDTDTQYF.

The chain uses TRBV27 and TRBJ1-4; D is unresolved. Trimming cost V 0 bases and J 3 bases, with 11 bases left between them. From germline, CDR1 is MNHEY and CDR2 SMNVEV (reference sequence). This CDR3 is built from 16 residues. The CDR3 DNA follows: TGTGCCAGCAGTTTATCGCCCAGGTCATCTAATGAAAAACTGTTTTTT. Amino acids: CASSLSPRSSNEKLFF.

V usage is TRBV19 and J usage is TRBJ1-3, with D possibly TRBD1 on 6 matching bases. The germline gives CDR1 LNHDA, CDR2 SQIVND (reference sequence). The CDR3 has 15 residues. The V gene lost 5 bases and the J gene lost 2 bases, with 13 bases spanning the gap. The CDR3 nucleotides are TGTGCCAGTAGTCCAACCAGGGGAACTGGAAACACCATATATTTT. This gives the protein CASSPTRGTGNTIYF.

This clone was observed a single time. This rearrangement joins TRBV6-6 to TRBJ2-2; 10 bases agree with TRBD1. The CDR3 sequence is 16 residues long. CDR1 MNHNY and CDR2 SVGAGI come from the germline V gene (reference sequence). Trimming took 2 bases from V and 5 from J; bases not matched to a gene: 5. The CDR3 sequence is CASSYTGQGGTGELFF. CDR3 in DNA: TGTGCCAGCAGTTACACCGGACAGGGGGGTACCGGGGAGCTGTTTTTT.

The V and J genes are TRBV4-3 and TRBJ2-2; D gene ambiguous. V was cut by 5 bases and J by 8 bases, with 15 bases left in between. The CDR3 extends over 14 amino acids. The germline CDR1 and CDR2 sequences are LGHNA and YSLEER. In DNA form, the CDR3 reads TGCGCCAGCAGCGCCGACCTAGACGTGGGGGAGCTGTTTTTT. Its protein is CASSADLDVGELFF.

The V gene is TRBV5-4, the J gene TRBJ2-5; 8 nucleotides align to TRBD1. CDR1 and CDR2 (germline): SGHNT, YYREEE (reference sequence). The CDR3 spans 14 residues. J was trimmed by 1 base and V by 2 bases; bases with no gene match: 1. DNA of the CDR3: TGTGCCAGCAGCTTCGGACAGGGCCAAGAGACCCAGTACTTC. This gives the protein CASSFGQGQETQYF.

V usage is TRBV6-5 and J usage is TRBJ1-6; TRBD1 aligns across 12 bases. Germline V CDR1 and CDR2: MNHEY, SVGAGI. CDR3 length: 15 amino acids. V lost 6 bases and J lost 7; bases outside the gene matches: 4. This chain's CDR3 is CASRRGTGGNSPLHF. DNA for the CDR3: TGTGCCAGCAGGCGTGGGACAGGGGGCAATTCACCCCTCCACTTT.

The count of this clone is one. The rearrangement joins TRBV6-1 to TRBJ2-4; 8 positions match TRBD2. Trimming took 3 bases from V and 0 from J; bases not matched to a gene: 7. Germline CDR1 is MNHNS and CDR2 is SASEGT. This CDR3 is 17 amino acids long. The DNA of the CDR3 is TGTGCCAGCAGTGAGGGTTCCGGGAGGGTAGCCAAAAACATTCAGTACTTC. Encoded protein: CASSEGSGRVAKNIQYF.

The gene calls are TRBV29-1 and TRBJ1-1; possibly TRBD1 for D (6 bases). V dropped 3 bases and J dropped 5 bases, with 13 bases sitting between them. Germline V lookup: CDR1 SQVTM, CDR2 ANQGSEA. CDR3 length: 13 residues. CDR3 in DNA: TGCAGCGTTGAGCGGGGGCTGGGGACTGAAGCTTTCTTT. Translated, it gives CSVERGLGTEAFF.

The J gene is TRBJ1-1, the V gene TRBV6-1; D gene unclear. This CDR3 spans 14 amino acids. Trimming took 2 bases from V and 6 from J, leaving 13 bases between them. In germline, CDR1 is MNHNS, CDR2 SASEGT. The CDR3 DNA reads TGTGCCAGCAGTGAACGAGGTGATCTCGCTGAAGCTTTCTTT. Protein: CASSERGDLAEAFF.

The V call is TRBV24-1, the J call TRBJ1-4; 10 nucleotides line up with TRBD1. The CDR3 is 16 residues long. Germline V lookup: CDR1 KGHDR, CDR2 SFDVKD. J was trimmed by 8 bases and V by 2 bases; bases with no gene match: 7. For the CDR3, the DNA is TGTGCCACCAGTGATTCGCGACAGGGGGCGTCGGAAAAACTGTTTTTT. This translates into CATSDSRQGASEKLFF.

This chain joins TRBV28 and TRBJ1-2; 8 bases line up with TRBD1. This CDR3 is 13 amino acids long. V lost 8 bases, J lost 3 bases, and 5 bases stayed unmatched. CDR1 and CDR2 from the germline V gene are MDHEN and SYDVKM. The CDR3 is CASGAGGDYGYTF. CDR3 nucleotide sequence: TGTGCCAGCGGTGCAGGGGGCGACTATGGCTACACCTTC.

The rearrangement uses TRBV2 and TRBJ2-4; D gene ambiguous. The V end lost 7 bases, the J end lost 0 bases, and 4 bases lay between the germline ends. CDR1 is SNHLY and CDR2 is FYNNEI in the germline V gene. The CDR3 extends over 12 amino acids. CDR3 coding DNA: TGTGCCAGCACGGTAGCCAAAAACATTCAGTACTTC. Protein: CASTVAKNIQYF.

V and J are TRBV7-3 and TRBJ1-6, with unresolved D. The V gene lost 0 bases and the J gene lost 7 bases, with 7 bases spanning the gap. The CDR3 loop spans 14 amino acids. Germline assignment: CDR1 SGHTA and CDR2 FQGTGA. The CDR3 is CASSLTTWNSPLHF. In DNA, the CDR3 is TGTGCCAGCAGCTTAACGACATGGAATTCACCCCTCCACTTT.

The chain couples TRBV4-1 to TRBJ1-5; no clear D. This CDR3 comprises 16 residues. V shed 1 base and J shed 1 base, with 11 bases lying between them. Germline-derived CDR1 and CDR2 are MGHRA and YSYEKL. The CDR3: CASSQVAARSNQPQHF. As DNA, the CDR3 is TGCGCCAGCAGCCAAGTGGCAGCTAGGAGCAATCAGCCCCAGCATTTT.

The chain has TRBV5-1 and TRBJ1-2; D is perhaps TRBD1 (6 bases). V was clipped by 4 bases and J by 3 bases, with 19 bases between them. The germline CDR1 and CDR2 sequences are SGHRS and YFSETQ. This CDR3 is built from 16 residues. The CDR3 coding sequence is TGCGCCAGCAGCCTAAGAGGGGGGAGGGAAGACTATGGCTACACCTTC. Translation gives CASSLRGGREDYGYTF. Using reference TRBV5-1 and TRBJ1-2 for the parts outside the CDR3, the full variable domain is KAGVTQTPRYLIKTRGQQVTLSCSPISGHRSVSWYQQTPGQGLQFLFEYFSETQRNKGNFPGRFSGRQFSNSRSEMNVSTLELGDSALYLCASSLRGGREDYGYTFGSGTRLTVV.

The CDR3 is CAISEVFGTSGGHESSTDTQYF. As DNA, the CDR3 is TGTGCCATCAGTGAAGTTTTCGGGACTAGCGGGGGCCACGAGTCGAGCACAGATACGCAGTATTTT. The J gene is TRBJ2-3, the V gene TRBV10-3; 14 bases map to TRBD2. The ends lost 3 bases at V and 0 bases at J; junction bases unmatched: 17. This CDR3 has 22 residues. Germline V gene lookup returns CDR1 ENHRY and CDR2 SYGVKD.

The chain employs TRBV7-8 and TRBJ2-1; 10 bases align to TRBD2. J gave up 9 bases and V 1 base, and 18 bases lay outside the gene matches. The CDR3 totals 19 residues. Germline CDR1 is SGHVS and CDR2 is FQNEAQ. The CDR3: CASSLVALAGELGLGEQFF. CDR3 DNA sequence: TGTGCCAGCAGCTTAGTAGCTCTAGCGGGGGAGCTAGGGTTAGGTGAGCAGTTCTTC.

The chain employs TRBV5-4 and TRBJ1-1, with D tentatively TRBD1 (5 bases). The CDR3 sequence is 15 residues long. Germline values: CDR1 SGHNT, CDR2 YYREEE (reference sequence). The germline V and J ends were trimmed by 4 bases and 1 base, with 14 bases remaining between them. This chain's CDR3 is CASSPRGTPNTEAFF. DNA for the CDR3: TGTGCCAGCAGCCCCCGGGGGACTCCGAACACTGAAGCTTTCTTT.

V usage is TRBV15 and J usage is TRBJ2-5, with unresolved D. Between the trimmed V and J ends, which lost 5 bases and 0 bases, there was a span of 7 bases. Germline CDR1 is LNHNV and CDR2 is YYDKDF (reference sequence). This CDR3 comprises 13 residues. The CDR3 spells CATSSRDQETQYF. The CDR3 region has the DNA TGTGCCACCAGCTCCCGGGACCAAGAGACCCAGTACTTC.